Below are 14 T cell receptor beta chains sequenced from a single sample in a study of blood T cell repertoires in COVID-19 (TCRdb year 2020). Libraries were constructed by the immunoSEQ multiplex PCR assay. TCRdb stores this immuneACCESS table with in-frame sequences only. Part of the clones is absent; in the studies checked, under half of the shortfall reflects unresolved V genes, and no reason is known for the rest. This sample gives 200,000 to 300,000 clones in total; about 91% of them show up just once. The leading ten clones occupy about 6.7% of the sample. What was sequenced was peripheral blood. All receptors come from a woman aged 25 to 45 with COVID-19, enrolled during active disease.

The genes are TRBV6-5 and TRBJ2-7, with no clear D. The V gene lost 7 bases and the J gene lost 1 base, with 11 bases spanning the gap. The germline V gene encodes CDR1 MNHEY and CDR2 SVGAGI. There are 13 residues in the CDR3. The CDR3 region is CASTQLTSYEQYF. The CDR3 DNA is TGTGCCAGCACGCAGTTAACATCCTACGAGCAGTACTTC.

The V and J genes are TRBV10-3 and TRBJ1-6; 9 bases map to TRBD1. V lost 5 bases, J lost 5 bases, and 4 bases stayed unmatched. The germline CDR1 and CDR2 sequences are ENHRY and SYGVKD. CDR3 length: 15 amino acids. CDR3 DNA: TGTGCCATCAGTAGGACAGGGGTTCATAATTCACCCCTCCACTTT. Its protein product is CAISRTGVHNSPLHF.

This sequence joins TRBV19 and TRBJ1-5, with TRBD1 matching over 8 bases. CDR3 length equals 14 residues. Germline lookup yields CDR1 LNHDA and CDR2 SQIVND (reference sequence). The V gene end was trimmed by 7 bases and the J gene end by 3 bases; junction bases not matched to a gene: 5. The CDR3: CASTPGQANQPQHF. The CDR3 nucleotides read TGTGCCAGTACCCCGGGACAGGCCAATCAGCCCCAGCATTTT. The variable domain in full, with the rest retrieved from reference TRBV19 and TRBJ1-5, is DGGITQSPKYLFRKEGQNVTLSCEQNLNHDAMYWYRQDPGQGLRLIYYSQIVNDFQKGDIAEGYSVSREKKESFPLTVTSAQKNPTAFYLCASTPGQANQPQHFGDGTRLSIL.

V usage is TRBV2 and J usage is TRBJ1-2; tentatively, D is TRBD1 (5 bases). The CDR3 has 15 amino acids. Germline assignment: CDR1 SNHLY and CDR2 FYNNEI. Trimming took off 0 bases at V and 3 bases at J, with 11 bases between the two ends. The DNA of the CDR3 is TGTGCCAGCAGTGAAGCGTTCAGGGTTGACTATGGCTACACCTTC. It codes for CASSEAFRVDYGYTF.

The V gene is TRBV4-3, the J gene TRBJ2-3; 9 positions match TRBD2. From germline, CDR1 is LGHNA and CDR2 YSLEER. V gave up 0 bases and J gave up 3 bases; unmatched junction bases: 7. The CDR3 runs 17 residues. The CDR3 sequence: CASSQDPASGVTDTQYF. The DNA for the CDR3 is TGCGCCAGCAGCCAAGATCCCGCTAGCGGGGTTACAGATACGCAGTATTTT.

The gene calls are TRBV5-1 and TRBJ2-7; 14 bases align to TRBD2. There are 14 residues in the CDR3. From germline, CDR1 is SGHRS and CDR2 YFSETQ. V dropped 3 bases and J dropped 7; count of bases not matched to a gene: 3. CDR3 residues: CASSSTSGGVEQYF. CDR3 DNA: TGCGCCAGCAGCTCGACTAGCGGGGGGGTAGAGCAGTACTTC.

The chain carries TRBV5-8 and TRBJ2-1; 8 bases match TRBD2. The CDR3 loop spans 17 amino acids. With 4 bases clipped from V and 0 bases from J, the junction kept 9 bases outside the gene matches. Germline CDR1 is SGHTS and CDR2 is YDEGEE. The CDR3: CASSLLGLAGSYNEQFF. The CDR3 DNA sequence: TGTGCCAGCAGCCTCCTGGGGCTAGCGGGCTCCTACAATGAGCAGTTCTTC.

The chain employs TRBV28 and TRBJ2-6, with 8 bases identical to TRBD1. The CDR3 is 18 amino acids. The V segment lost 6 bases and the J segment 0 bases; nucleotides outside the gene matches: 10. Germline CDR1 MDHEN, CDR2 SYDVKM. The CDR3, as DNA: TGTGCCAGCAGCTCAGGGGGCCCCCTCAGCTCTGGGGCCAACGTCCTGACTTTC. This sequence encodes CASSSGGPLSSGANVLTF.

In this sample, this clone turned up a few times. V and J are TRBV11-2 and TRBJ2-3; 8 positions agree with TRBD2. Germline loops: CDR1 SGHAT, CDR2 FQNNGV. J lost 6 bases, V lost 5 bases, and 13 bases had no gene match. CDR3 length: 16 amino acids. In DNA, the CDR3 is TGTGCCAGCAGCCAATACCCGGGACTAGTTAGGGATACGCAGTATTTT. It specifies CASSQYPGLVRDTQYF.

The chain joins TRBV28 to TRBJ1-1, with 10 bases lining up with TRBD1. The germline V gene has CDR1 MDHEN and CDR2 SYDVKM. V shed 4 bases, J shed 1 base, and the junction held 0 bases outside the gene matches. The CDR3 totals 14 residues. CDR3 nucleotides: TGTGCCAGCAGTTGGGACAGGGGGAACACTGAAGCTTTCTTT. Amino acids: CASSWDRGNTEAFF. Full variable domain (rest looked up from reference TRBV28 and TRBJ1-1): DVKVTQSSRYLVKRTGEKVFLECVQDMDHENMFWYRQDPGLGLRLIYFSYDVKMKEKGDIPEGYSVSREKKERFSLILESASTNQTSMYLCASSWDRGNTEAFFGQGTRLTVV.

The rearrangement links TRBV3-1 (or the pseudogene TRBV3-2) to TRBJ1-6; a possible D gene is TRBD1 (6 bases). The CDR3 spans 14 residues. Trimming removed 0 bases from V and 8 bases from J, with 8 bases in between. Germline CDR1 LGHDT, CDR2 YNNKEL (reference sequence). The CDR3 loop is CASSQDRGDSPLHF. The CDR3 DNA reads TGTGCCAGCAGCCAAGACAGGGGAGATTCACCCCTCCACTTT.

The V gene is TRBV28, the J gene TRBJ2-5; 13 nucleotides agree with TRBD2. V gave up 6 bases and J gave up 5 bases; unmatched junction bases: 6. Germline V gene data show CDR1 as MDHEN and CDR2 as SYDVKM. The CDR3 has 15 residues. CDR3 protein: CASRVVLAGGETQYF. In DNA form, the CDR3 reads TGTGCCAGCAGGGTTGTACTAGCGGGGGGGGAGACCCAGTACTTC.

J is TRBJ1-2 and V is TRBV19; D uncertain. V was cut by 0 bases and J by 0 bases, with 8 bases left in between. CDR1 and CDR2 from the germline V gene are LNHDA and SQIVND (reference sequence). This CDR3 is 15 amino acids long. In DNA form, the CDR3 reads TGTGCCAGTAGTATAGATGTAACAACTAACTATGGCTACACCTTC. This gives the protein CASSIDVTTNYGYTF.

The chain joins TRBV24-1 to TRBJ2-3; 9 bases agree with TRBD2. Trimming at V came to 5 bases and at J to 5 bases, leaving 16 bases not matched to a gene. In germline, CDR1 is KGHDR, CDR2 SFDVKD. CDR3 size: 18 residues. The chain's CDR3 is CATSGPGLAHHQGDTQYF. As DNA, the CDR3 is TGTGCCACCAGTGGGCCGGGACTAGCTCACCACCAGGGAGATACGCAGTATTTT.